The entry that follows covers one T cell receptor beta chain sequence. No cognate antigen has been identified for it. No much larger clone exists at a distance of one base, and base qualities are not known. The CDR3 holds 15 amino acids from the cysteine to the phenylalanine. The kept DNA is CDR3 alone, 45 bases in frame from the first base. Cut back by 0 bases and 3 bases, the V and J ends lie 12 bases apart. The germline V gene yields SGHRS for CDR1 and YFSETQ for CDR2. The data stem from a study of cytomegalovirus exposure and HLA in healthy donors (dated by TCRdb to the late 2010s). Context from the whole study: An earlier analysis of approximately 600 of the donors reported about 250 Gb of sequence data and 100 million to 130 million unique TCR beta sequences from some 180 million T cells. About 310 gigabases of sequencing data and approximately 84 million unique TCR sequences were included in an early release covering about 700 HLA-typed donors. Of the roughly 400 genotyped donors, roughly 85% fell in the genetic ancestry cluster associated with self-reported Caucasian donors. The study aimed to test whether cataloging public T cell receptors could reveal signatures of past pathogen exposure. The study profiled the T cell repertoires of about 720 subjects by immunosequencing and related them to cytomegalovirus serostatus. A separate validation cohort of about 110 different subjects was used in addition to the roughly 670-subject first cohort. High-throughput TCR immunosequencing, statistical association of individual TCRs with disease status, and machine learning were combined to predict cytomegalovirus infection status. A later analysis re-analyzed previously published TCR beta repertoires from several hundred donors and added high-resolution HLA genotyping to study TCR occurrence patterns. The later analysis used no new phenotypic data to find candidate immune exposures, relying instead on TCR beta sequences and their occurrence across donors. An earlier analysis of roughly 600 of the donors used high-throughput TCR beta sequencing to judge whether each TCR beta V gene segment behaved as functional or pseudogenic. Donor age, sex, ethnicity and CMV serostatus were collected together with the repertoire data. A later genetic analysis took genome-wide SNP genotypes for about three fifths of the roughly 670 donors and used that subset as a discovery cohort. All discovery cohort repertoires had been generated on a single sequencing platform. Both class I and class II loci were covered by HLA typing, at four-digit resolution. Typing coverage differed by locus: A, B, C, DRB1 and DQB1 were typed in about 620-630 donors, DQA1 in 522, DPA1 in over 600, and DPB1 in 400 to 480. Because of strong linkage in the cohort, roughly five DR-DQ haplotypes were treated as single units for association and clustering. Among 300 to 500 genotyped donors of the cohort, an average of roughly 230,000 unique TCR beta nucleotide sequences was sequenced per donor, of which approximately 18% were non-productive.

Beyond this particular receptor, the publication reports: A few of the identified cytomegalovirus-associated TCR beta chains were confirmed in vitro to be specific for cytomegalovirus antigens. In a later analysis, the rate of TCR association differed among HLA loci, with DRB1 alleles having the most associated TCRs and HLA-C alleles having the fewest. At a false discovery rate of 0.05, a later analysis linked 15,000 to 20,000 TCR beta sequences to specific HLA alleles. Broadly in line with IMGT annotations, most TCR beta V segments showed up in productive rearrangements about 87% or about 30% of the time in an earlier analysis of around 600 of the donors. In a later analysis, several top co-occurrence clusters were reported to appear linked to parvovirus B19, influenza, CMV and Epstein-Barr virus. An association between a missense DCLRE1C variant and V-gene and J-gene trimming of TCR beta chains was found in a later genetic analysis and replicated in an independent cohort. Because counts were too low, seventeen rarely observed V segments, including chromosome 9 orphons, were excluded from the earlier analysis of fewer than 650 of the donors. In both the original and validation cohorts, the classifier was reported to diagnose cytomegalovirus status with high specificity and sensitivity. In a later analysis, HLA-associated TCR beta chains were found to be more clonally expanded and to have lower generation probabilities than equally common non-associated chains. Linkage disequilibrium might explain the correlated functional status among segregating V segments, but an unknown experimental factor could not be excluded. A cluster of highly shared sequence variants was judged likely to represent a technical artifact of the sequencing pipeline. Most TCR sequences were observed very rarely across donors, whereas some public TCRs were present in many individuals. A further reported finding was that TCR beta sequences accurately predicted the HLA-A and HLA-B alleles for most subjects in the first cohort. Presence/absence analyses assumed roughly uniform sequencing depth across donors, an assumption that may not hold. Strong co-occurrence of HLA alleles, especially DR and DQ, made assigning TCR associations to individual alleles difficult. Because HLA typing was unavailable for some donors at each locus, only the typed subset was used in association tests. According to the authors, the approach could potentially be generalized to other disease states and immunological phenotypes. This cohort had only TCR beta chains sequenced, and the lack of alpha or paired-chain data limited which features could be detected. According to a later genetic analysis, donors in an Asian-associated ancestry cluster had fewer N-insertions in productive TCRs than the approximately 710-donor mean. In a later analysis, most CMV-associated TCR beta chains were found to appear HLA-restricted, with HLA associations seemingly driven largely by CMV exposure. A total of about 180 TCR beta chains were listed by the study as associated with cytomegalovirus. Some IMGT-functional V segments, including TRBV6-2 and TRBV6-3, could not be told apart with the 87-base-pair reads, so those segments were excluded. CMV serostatus was the only immune exposure information available for the cohort.

Libraries were constructed by the immunoSEQ multiplex PCR assay. The multiplex PCR relied on a mix of 60 forward primers for TCR Vbeta segments and 13 reverse primers for TCR Jbeta segments. Amplification of the CDR3 region of rearranged TCR beta genes was performed with a multiplex PCR assay on genomic DNA. The amplified TCR beta libraries were sequenced on the Illumina HiSeq System as 87-base-pair reads. The published analysis was carried out like this. Across the roughly 670 repertoires, a later analysis counted about 81 million unique TCR beta chains, roughly 11 million of which were shared by at least two donors. A nearest-neighbor algorithm error-corrected the raw reads and collapsed the reads into unique sequences, merging closely related sequences to remove PCR and sequencing errors. To assign V, D and J gene segments, CDR3 sequences were aligned to IMGT reference sequences. For a sequence to be retained, a match of at least six nucleotides to both a V gene segment and a J gene segment was required. A rearrangement counted as productive if the CDR3 had no stop codons and remained in frame with V and J, and every other rearrangement counted as non-productive. CDR3 was defined according to IMGT convention as the region running from the second conserved V-encoded cysteine to the conserved J-encoded phenylalanine. Sequences without an unambiguous match to a single V gene segment were excluded from the earlier analysis of approximately 560 of the donors. In an earlier analysis of 587 of the donors, V segments were called functional above 56.7% productive rearrangements and were called segregating when the between-donor standard deviation exceeded 5%. A statistical classification framework was built for diagnosing cytomegalovirus status from the catalog of TCR beta chain sequences. V and J gene assignment, in a later analysis, came from comparing TCR nucleotide sequences with IMGT/GENE-DB human TR gene sequences. Using the TCRdist pipeline, a later analysis assigned CDR3 sequences along with most-parsimonious VDJ recombination scenarios. In a later analysis, every TCR beta chain was defined by the combination of its CDR3 amino acid sequence and its V-gene family, and reads without a unique V-gene family were dropped. In a later analysis, 450 to 600 highly shared, low-generation-probability nucleotide sequences were removed to address suspected cross-contamination and a sequencing artifact. In a later analysis, a clonal expansion index was calculated for each public chain from normalized within-repertoire ranks of inferred template counts. In a later analysis, generation probabilities were computed using a VDJ recombination model fitted to out-of-frame rearrangements, and the results were checked against IGoR. In a later analysis, TCR-TCR, TCR-HLA and TCR-CMV co-occurrence was scored with hypergeometric tests, and a repertoire-size bias correction was applied to TCR pairs. False discovery rates were estimated in a later analysis by permuting HLA or CMV assignments 20 times. In a later analysis, co-occurring TCRs were grouped using DBSCAN, with TCRdist sequence similarity added in when clustering inside HLA-allele-positive subsets. Co-occurrence clustering excluded repertoires with fewer than 30,000 or more than 120,000 public chains, plus five with anomalous nucleotide sharing. This is the immuneACCESS table as TCRdb keeps it, with only in-frame sequences that have V and J called. A part of the clones is gone; compared with another copy, unresolved V genes explain less than half, and the rest is unexplained. The DNA gave D and trimming, while V, J and clone size come from that table. Here the sample has hundreds of thousands of clones; around four fifths occur a single time. The ten top clones hold around 2.9% of the sample.

The cohort comprised 550 to 700 healthy bone marrow donors. Cohort members were all nominally healthy when sampled, although unrecorded immune exposures were likely present. The donor was CMV seropositive and was included in the group of some 290 seropositive cohort members. A peripheral blood sample was provided by each donor, and peripheral blood mononuclear cells were used for TCR beta sequencing. Genomic DNA extraction from the blood cell samples was performed with the Qiagen DNeasy Blood Extraction Kit. Here the chain combines TRBV5-1 and TRBJ1-2; the D gene cannot be named for sure. The clonotype originates from a woman aged 60-75 years in good health and CMV-seropositive. Input material: PBMCs. The CDR3 region has the sequence CASSLDGGSYYGYTF. The bases read TGCGCCAGCAGCTTGGATGGAGGGAGTTACTATGGCTACACCTTC.